The next 32 T cell receptor beta chains were all read from a single sample in a study of blood T cell repertoires in COVID-19. The repertoire was sequenced with immunoSEQ multiplex PCR; TCRdb's copy has only in-frame clones and lacks some. The table has about 89,000 clones, 75% to 80% seen once. Sequenced input: peripheral blood. These receptors were obtained from a man in his 70s with COVID-19, enrolled during active disease.

The chain employs TRBV15 and TRBJ2-7; 13 bases align to TRBD2. Trimming removed 1 base from V and 4 bases from J; junction bases left unmatched: 4. Germline loops: CDR1 LNHNV, CDR2 YYDKDF (reference sequence). The CDR3 loop spans 16 amino acids. CDR3 sequence: CATSRGGLAGSYEQYF. The CDR3 nucleotides read TGTGCCACCAGCAGAGGGGGACTAGCGGGATCATACGAGCAGTACTTC.

The chain couples TRBV7-2 to TRBJ2-3; D ambiguous. The V end lost 0 bases, the J end lost 4 bases, and 5 bases lay between the germline ends. Germline CDR1 and CDR2: SGHTA and FQGNSA. The CDR3 contains 13 residues. The CDR3 loop is CASSLAPADTQYF. CDR3 coding DNA: TGTGCCAGCAGCTTAGCGCCAGCAGATACGCAGTATTTT. Filled out from reference TRBV7-2 and TRBJ2-3, the complete variable domain reads GAGVSQSPSNKVTEKGKDVELRCDPISGHTALYWYRQSLGQGLEFLIYFQGNSAPDKSGLPSDRFSAERTGGSVSTLTIQRTQQEDSAVYLCASSLAPADTQYFGPGTRLTVL.

This clone was detected only a few times. Other DNA sequences from this sample encode an identical CDR3 as well. The gene calls are TRBV3-1 (or the pseudogene TRBV3-2) and TRBJ1-1; 7 nucleotides match TRBD1. The length of the CDR3 is 13 residues. With 3 bases clipped from V and 3 bases from J, the junction kept 1 base outside the gene matches. The V gene's germline CDR1 is LGHDT and CDR2 YNNKEL (reference sequence). CDR3 coding DNA: TGTGCCAGCAGCCAGGGGACAGACACTGAAGCTTTCTTT. Encoded protein: CASSQGTDTEAFF.

This clone has just one count. The V call is TRBV7-2, the J call TRBJ1-6, with TRBD1 matching 8 bases. CDR1 and CDR2 (germline): SGHTA, FQGNSA. V trimming: 5 bases; J trimming: 6 bases; junction bases outside the gene matches: 12. This CDR3 is 17 amino acids long. CDR3 DNA sequence: TGTGCCAGCAGCAATGACAGGGGTGGCCCGCCTAATTCACCCCTCCACTTT. This encodes CASSNDRGGPPNSPLHF.

V is TRBV5-6 and J is TRBJ1-2; D gene unclear. V was cut by 4 bases and J by 5 bases, with 12 bases left in between. The CDR3 consists of 13 residues. In germline, CDR1 is SGHDT, CDR2 YYEEEE. The CDR3 bases are TGTGCCAGCAGCCTGGGCCCGGGATATGGCTACACCTTC. Its protein product is CASSLGPGYGYTF.

The chain couples TRBV6-2 or TRBV6-3 to TRBJ1-1; 8 nucleotides agree with TRBD1. J was trimmed by 1 base and V by 6 bases; bases with no gene match: 7. This CDR3 contains 15 residues. Germline V gene data show CDR1 as MNHEY and CDR2 as SVGEGT. CDR3 nucleotide sequence: TGTGCCAGCAGCCTACAGGGGACAGGGAACACTGAAGCTTTCTTT. This translates into CASSLQGTGNTEAFF.

The rearrangement joins TRBV4-3 to TRBJ2-1; the match to TRBD2 covers 8 bases. Germline V gene data show CDR1 as LGHNA and CDR2 as YSLEER. The CDR3 totals 14 residues. Trimming removed 1 base from V and 10 bases from J; junction bases left unmatched: 6. The CDR3, as DNA: TGCGCCAGCAGCCAAGCCTTAGCGGGAAGGGAGCAGTTCTTC. Its translation: CASSQALAGREQFF.

The chain is built from TRBV7-2 and TRBJ2-5, with D uncertain. CDR3 size: 12 residues. Germline V lookup: CDR1 SGHTA, CDR2 FQGNSA. V gave up 2 bases and J gave up 4 bases, with 5 bases separating them. In nucleotides, the CDR3 is TGTGCCAGCAGCTTAACTATAGAGACCCAGTACTTC. Residues: CASSLTIETQYF.

The V and J genes are TRBV4-1 and TRBJ1-1; 7 bases align to TRBD1. From germline, CDR1 is MGHRA and CDR2 YSYEKL. This CDR3 has 16 residues. V was clipped by 1 base and J by 1 base; unmatched bases: 6. The CDR3 here is CASSQGQGPTNTEAFF. The CDR3 bases are TGCGCCAGCAGCCAAGGACAGGGACCTACGAACACTGAAGCTTTCTTT.

V is TRBV6-5 and J is TRBJ1-2, with D maybe TRBD1 (6 bases). The V and J ends lost 9 bases and 5 bases respectively, with 19 bases between them. Germline assignment: CDR1 MNHEY and CDR2 SVGAGI. The CDR3 is 14 amino acids. CDR3 nucleotide sequence: TGTGCCAGTACCCGTCAACTTGGACAGTATGGCTACACCTTC. It specifies CASTRQLGQYGYTF.

The rearrangement uses TRBV2 and TRBJ2-5; 7 bases map to TRBD2. The germline V gene has CDR1 SNHLY and CDR2 FYNNEI. This CDR3 region has 15 residues. Trimming cost V 4 bases and J 0 bases; bases outside gene matches: 5. The CDR3 DNA reads as TGTGCCAGCAGTGGCCAGCGGGGACACCAAGAGACCCAGTACTTC. Its protein is CASSGQRGHQETQYF. Full variable domain (missing parts from reference TRBV2 and TRBJ2-5): EPEVTQTPSHQVTQMGQEVILRCVPISNHLYFYWYRQILGQKVEFLVSFYNNEISEKSEIFDDQFSVERPDGSNFTLKIRSTKLEDSAMYFCASSGQRGHQETQYFGPGTRLLVL.

This chain uses TRBV18 with TRBJ2-7, with 7 positions matching TRBD1. Germline assignment: CDR1 KGHSH and CDR2 LQKENI. The CDR3 loop spans 15 amino acids. J gave up 2 bases and V 1 base, and 5 bases lay outside the gene matches. CDR3 in DNA: TGTGCCAGCTCACCACTGCAGGGGGAGCCCTACGAGCAGTACTTC. This translates into CASSPLQGEPYEQYF.

V usage is TRBV9 and J usage is TRBJ2-5; D is unresolved. The CDR3 totals 11 residues. Germline V gives CDR1 SGDLS, CDR2 YYNGEE. V was shortened by 3 bases and J by 7 bases, with 7 bases between the two germline ends. The CDR3 here is CASSGSGTQYF. DNA for the CDR3: TGTGCCAGCAGCGGGTCCGGGACCCAGTACTTC.

The chain joins TRBV7-2 to TRBJ1-6, with 7 bases fitting TRBD1. Losses at the gene ends were 5 bases for V and 7 bases for J; bases not matched to a gene: 8. The germline V gene encodes CDR1 SGHTA and CDR2 FQGNSA. This CDR3 spans 15 amino acids. The CDR3 nucleotides read TGTGCCAGCAGCCCGGGGGACAGACAAAATTCACCCCTCCACTTT. Translation gives CASSPGDRQNSPLHF.

The V call is TRBV19, the J call TRBJ2-1; 13 bases agree with TRBD2. V shed 4 bases, J shed 5 bases, and the junction held 5 bases outside the gene matches. This CDR3 is built from 16 residues. The germline CDR1 and CDR2 sequences are LNHDA and SQIVND (reference sequence). The CDR3 spells CASSNAGTSGDNEQFF. CDR3 bases: TGTGCCAGTAGTAATGCCGGGACTAGCGGGGACAATGAGCAGTTCTTC. Complete variable domain (other parts from reference TRBV19 and TRBJ2-1): DGGITQSPKYLFRKEGQNVTLSCEQNLNHDAMYWYRQDPGQGLRLIYYSQIVNDFQKGDIAEGYSVSREKKESFPLTVTSAQKNPTAFYLCASSNAGTSGDNEQFFGPGTRLTVL.

This rearrangement joins TRBV29-1 to TRBJ1-2; 7 bases agree with TRBD1. Germline V gene sequence: CDR1 SQVTM, CDR2 ANQGSEA. This CDR3 spans 12 amino acids. J lost 8 bases, V lost 7 bases, and 10 bases had no gene match. DNA for the CDR3: TGCAGCGGACACACAGGGGCTGAGGGCTACACCTTC. Its protein product is CSGHTGAEGYTF.

The chain combines TRBV18 with TRBJ1-1, with D tentatively TRBD1 (5 bases). The V end was cut by 5 bases, the J end by 2 bases, with 18 bases between. In germline, CDR1 is KGHSH, CDR2 LQKENI. This CDR3 is built from 16 residues. The CDR3 nucleotides read TGTGCCAGCTCAAGTACACAAGGTCAGGGAAACACTGAAGCTTTCTTT. Translation: CASSSTQGQGNTEAFF.

The chain couples TRBV28 to TRBJ1-2, with D possibly being TRBD1 (6 bases). Trimming shortened V by 5 bases and J by 13 bases, and 17 bases separated the two germline ends. The CDR3 runs 12 residues. CDR1 and CDR2 from the germline V gene are MDHEN and SYDVKM. The CDR3 DNA follows: TGTGCCAGCAGTGTTCCCGGGACAAGCCGCACCTTC. Protein sequence: CASSVPGTSRTF.

This chain links TRBV7-9 with TRBJ2-2, with 12 bases matching TRBD1. CDR1 SEHNR and CDR2 FQNEAQ come from the germline V gene (reference sequence). The CDR3 loop spans 17 amino acids. J lost 6 bases, V lost 4 bases, and 9 bases had no gene match. The CDR3 region has the DNA TGTGCCAGCAGCTACGGGACAGGGGGCAGTAAGGCCGGGGAGCTGTTTTTT. Protein sequence: CASSYGTGGSKAGELFF.

This clone has more than one count but fewer than ten. This chain connects TRBV6-2 or TRBV6-3 to TRBJ2-1, with 7 nucleotides matching TRBD2. V trimming: 5 bases; J trimming: 3 bases; junction bases outside the gene matches: 7. CDR3 length: 15 amino acids. CDR1 is MNHEY, CDR2 SVGEGT, per germline. Here the CDR3 reads CASSLSGTNYNEQFF. The DNA for the CDR3 is TGTGCCAGCAGTCTATCCGGGACTAACTACAATGAGCAGTTCTTC.

This CDR3 reads CASSVGGRISTDTQYF. CDR3 nucleotides: TGTGCCAGCAGCGTAGGAGGGAGGATTAGCACAGATACGCAGTATTTT. The chain is built from TRBV9 and TRBJ2-3; weak D call: TRBD2 (6 bases). Germline V lookup: CDR1 SGDLS, CDR2 YYNGEE. V lost 0 bases and J 0 bases, leaving 11 bases between the germline ends. The CDR3 is made up of 16 amino acids.

The CDR3 loop reads CASSYSQGQNYGYTF. The DNA of the CDR3 is TGTGCCAGCAGTTACTCGCAGGGACAGAACTATGGCTACACCTTC. The chain links TRBV6-5 to TRBJ1-2; 7 bases fit TRBD1. The CDR3 is made up of 15 amino acids. From germline, CDR1 is MNHEY and CDR2 SVGAGI. V trimming: 0 bases; J trimming: 2 bases; junction bases outside the gene matches: 3.

The V call is TRBV30, the J call TRBJ1-2; the D is unclear. The length of the CDR3 is 16 residues. Germline CDR1 is GTSNPN and CDR2 is SVGIG (reference sequence). The germline V and J ends were trimmed by 2 bases and 2 bases, with 18 bases remaining between them. This CDR3 is CAWSPPRVSGNYGYTF. In DNA, the CDR3 is TGTGCCTGGAGTCCACCCCGAGTTTCGGGGAACTATGGCTACACCTTC.

The V gene is TRBV5-6, the J gene TRBJ1-1; 8 nucleotides align to TRBD1. V lost 3 bases and J lost 1; bases outside the gene matches: 5. Germline CDR1 reads SGHDT; CDR2 reads YYEEEE. The CDR3 has 15 amino acids. CDR3 DNA: TGTGCCAGCAGCTGGGACAGGCGCGAGAACACTGAAGCTTTCTTT. Translating it yields CASSWDRRENTEAFF.

The chain joins TRBV4-1 to TRBJ1-2; D remains unclear. CDR1 MGHRA and CDR2 YSYEKL come from the germline V gene. Trimming removed 0 bases at V and 4 bases at J, with 15 bases between. This CDR3 contains 16 residues. The DNA of the CDR3 is TGCGCCAGCAGCCAAGATTTTCATGAGGCCTTCTATGGCTACACCTTC. Translating it yields CASSQDFHEAFYGYTF.

This chain links TRBV4-3 with TRBJ1-5, with D possibly being TRBD1 (6 bases). CDR3 size: 16 residues. CDR1 LGHNA and CDR2 YSLEER come from the germline V gene. Trimming stripped 0 bases from V and 5 bases from J, with 14 bases between. The CDR3 DNA is TGCGCCAGCAGCCAAGATGCGGGGGCACGGGATCAGCCCCAGCATTTT. Its protein product is CASSQDAGARDQPQHF.

V is TRBV24-1 and J is TRBJ2-7; perhaps TRBD2 as D (5 bases). Per germline, CDR1 KGHDR and CDR2 SFDVKD. This CDR3 is 13 amino acids long. Trimming took off 5 bases at V and 4 bases at J, with 11 bases between the two ends. CDR3 protein: CATSGETNYEQYF. The CDR3 DNA sequence: TGTGCCACCAGTGGGGAGACGAATTACGAGCAGTACTTC.

The chain recombines TRBV9 with TRBJ1-2; possibly TRBD1 for D (5 bases). Deletions cut 7 bases from V and 8 bases from J, with 18 bases between. Germline assignment: CDR1 SGDLS and CDR2 YYNGEE. The CDR3 has 13 amino acids. In DNA form, the CDR3 reads TGTGCCAGCCGGGCCCCCGCAGGGTTGGGCTACACCTTC. Protein: CASRAPAGLGYTF.

The chain has TRBV7-8 and TRBJ1-6; D perhaps matches TRBD1 (5 bases). V lost 6 bases to trimming and J lost 7 bases, with 25 bases between them. CDR3 length: 18 residues. The germline V gene has CDR1 SGHVS and CDR2 FQNEAQ. The CDR3 DNA is TGTGCCAGCAGTTCCAATAGGGTGGCAGGGATGGCCAATTCACCCCTCCACTTT. Its translation: CASSSNRVAGMANSPLHF.

The chain has TRBV5-6 and TRBJ2-3, with TRBD2 identical over 9 bases. CDR1 is SGHDT, CDR2 YYEEEE, per germline. The CDR3 totals 17 residues. The V and J ends lost 0 bases and 3 bases, in that order; junction bases with no gene match: 8. This CDR3 reads CASSLDRAGGLTDTQYF. In DNA, the CDR3 is TGTGCCAGCAGCTTGGATCGAGCGGGGGGCCTTACAGATACGCAGTATTTT. Complete variable domain (other parts from reference TRBV5-6 and TRBJ2-3): DAGVTQSPTHLIKTRGQQVTLRCSPKSGHDTVSWYQQALGQGPQFIFQYYEEEERQRGNFPDRFSGHQFPNYSSELNVNALLLGDSALYLCASSLDRAGGLTDTQYFGPGTRLTVL.

This clone was picked up one time. CDR3 region: CASSLGQGRADSPLHF. CDR3 nucleotide sequence: TGTGCCAGCAGCTTAGGACAGGGGCGTGCGGATTCACCCCTCCACTTT. This rearrangement joins TRBV7-8 to TRBJ1-6, with TRBD1 matching 8 bases. The junction had 7 bases not matched to a gene; V was cut back by 1 base and J by 8 bases. Germline-derived CDR1 and CDR2 are SGHVS and FQNEAQ. The CDR3 extends over 16 amino acids.

This clone was seen more than once but under ten times. This chain joins TRBV6-5 and TRBJ1-1, with D possibly matching TRBD1 (5 bases). The germline gives CDR1 MNHEY, CDR2 SVGAGI. Trimming removed 7 bases from V and 1 base from J, with 10 bases in between. This CDR3 comprises 13 residues. In DNA form, the CDR3 reads TGTGCCAGCACCCCGGGGGGGAACACTGAAGCTTTCTTT. Encoded protein: CASTPGGNTEAFF.